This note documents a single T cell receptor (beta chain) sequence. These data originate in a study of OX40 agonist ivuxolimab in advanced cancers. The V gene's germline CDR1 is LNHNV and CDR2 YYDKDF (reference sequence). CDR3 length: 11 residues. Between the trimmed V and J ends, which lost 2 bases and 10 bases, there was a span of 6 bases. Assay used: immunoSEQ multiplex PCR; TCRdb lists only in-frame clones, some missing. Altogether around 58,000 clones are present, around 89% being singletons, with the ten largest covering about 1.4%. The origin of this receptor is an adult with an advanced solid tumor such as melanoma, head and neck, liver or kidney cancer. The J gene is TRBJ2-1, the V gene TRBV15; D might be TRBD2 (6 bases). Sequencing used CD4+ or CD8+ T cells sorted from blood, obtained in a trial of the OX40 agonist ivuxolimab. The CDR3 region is CATSRSGEQFF. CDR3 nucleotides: TGTGCCACCAGCAGAAGCGGGGAGCAGTTCTTC.